This TCR beta chain was obtained from a study of blood T cell repertoires in COVID-19. As for the study in general: Samples of COVID-19 (acute and convalescent) were obtained from the United States, Italy and Spain.

CDR1 and CDR2 (germline): SGHTA, FQGNSA. Trimming took 6 bases from V and 1 from J, leaving 18 bases between them. The CDR3 is 17 amino acids. The assay was immunoSEQ multiplex PCR, and TCRdb's table has in-frame clones only and misses some. Seen here are 490,000 or so clones, 70% to 90% observed once, and the top ten hold 6.5% to 8.5%. The sample was PBMCs or T cells enriched from blood (not recorded which). This TCR was sampled from a woman in her sixties who had recovered from COVID-19. The chain recombines TRBV7-2 with TRBJ2-2, with D unclear. CDR3 protein: CASSLTNVVLNTGELFF. The CDR3 nucleotides are TGTGCCAGCAGTCTAACGAACGTGGTGCTGAACACCGGGGAGCTGTTTTTT.